This T cell receptor (beta chain) was profiled in a study of early T cells in non-severe SARS-CoV-2 infection. Germline CDR1 is LGHDT and CDR2 is YNNKEL (reference sequence). The CDR3 contains 13 residues. J was trimmed by 4 bases and V by 5 bases; bases with no gene match: 5. Many counts were recorded for this clonotype. Individual cDNA molecules each received unique molecular identifiers attached to them. TCRdb re-analysed the 5' RACE reads in MiXCR, keeping a single row per CDR3 protein. The profile shows approximately 66,000 distinct CDR3 sequences, about 13% of them singletons. Sequenced input: whole blood. The TCR sequence derives from an adult who was a healthcare worker with PCR-confirmed SARS-CoV-2 infection or an uninfected control (not recorded which). The rearrangement joins TRBV3-1 to TRBJ2-7; 7 nucleotides agree with TRBD1. CDR3 region: CASSYGQVYEQYF. The CDR3 bases are TGTGCCAGCAGCTACGGACAGGTTTACGAGCAGTACTTC.